This record concerns one TCR beta chain sequence. There is no known antigen for this receptor. Base-call qualities are not available, and no considerably larger clone is one nucleotide away. TCRbeta CDR3 regions were amplified from genomic DNA by means of the immunoSEQ Assay, a bias-controlled multiplex PCR. As for the original processing: The number of nucleated cells in each sample was estimated from the amplification of reference gene primers within the assay. To quantify the absolute abundance of each unique TCRbeta CDR3 rearrangement, sequence reads were collapsed and filtered. For each sample, productive Simpson clonality was calculated as the square root of Simpson's diversity index over productive rearrangements. Drawn from immuneACCESS, this table holds only the in-frame rearrangements with V and J called that TCRdb kept. Clones are partly lost; checked studies trace under half to an unresolved V gene and leave the rest unexplained. That table furnishes V, J and clone size, whereas the DNA furnished D and trimming. Within this sample are roughly 63,000 clones, with roughly 68% of them counted one time only. 28% of the sample is held by the ten biggest clonotypes.

These data originate in a study of blood T cell repertoires in COVID-19 (TCRdb year 2020). About the investigation overall: Samples covering the acute and convalescent phases of COVID-19 were provided by collaborators in the United States, Italy and Spain. The material from the prospective study consisted of cDNA or gDNA derived from T cells, B-cell-depleted T cells, or PBMCs. The dataset comprised deeply sampled blood TCRbeta repertoires from subjects exposed to, actively infected with, or recovered from COVID-19. The repertoires were released in a freely available public database meant as a resource for research on the immune response to SARS-CoV-2. The samples were drawn from two sources: the first 160 participants of the ongoing ImmuneRACE study, and 950 to 1,500 subjects contributed by 6 global collaborators. Sample metadata almost always included a de-identified subject ID, COVID-19 status, age in years and sex. Where available, HLA class I and class II types were obtained from metadata supplied by the sample provider rather than from assay-based typing. General conclusions and limits of the study: Clinical and demographic metadata were provided uncurated, with the amount varying by source and participant.

The collaborating institutions used their own protocols to collect whole blood in K2EDTA tubes. For TCRbeta analysis, collaborator samples were shipped as frozen whole blood, as isolated PBMCs, or as DNA extracted from either sample type. The source of this sequence is an elderly woman with acute or convalescent COVID-19. Input material: peripheral blood.

At the DNA level, the sequence is TGTGCCAGTGGGAGAGATCAGAACACTGAAGCTTTCTTT. This yields the protein CASGRDQNTEAFF. The receptor chain draws on TRBV28 and TRBJ1-1; no confident D gene assignment can be made. Taken from cysteine to phenylalanine, the CDR3 has 13 residues. Left in the record is the CDR3 DNA by itself, 39 bases read in frame from the first base. As encoded in the germline V gene, CDR1 is MDHEN while CDR2 is SYDVKM. V drops 9 bases and J drops 1 base, leaving 12 bases in between. Supplemented by the reference TRBV28 and TRBJ1-1 proteins around the CDR3, the complete variable domain is DVKVTQSSRYLVKRTGEKVFLECVQDMDHENMFWYRQDPGLGLRLIYFSYDVKMKEKGDIPEGYSVSREKKERFSLILESASTNQTSMYLCASGRDQNTEAFFGQGTRLTVV.